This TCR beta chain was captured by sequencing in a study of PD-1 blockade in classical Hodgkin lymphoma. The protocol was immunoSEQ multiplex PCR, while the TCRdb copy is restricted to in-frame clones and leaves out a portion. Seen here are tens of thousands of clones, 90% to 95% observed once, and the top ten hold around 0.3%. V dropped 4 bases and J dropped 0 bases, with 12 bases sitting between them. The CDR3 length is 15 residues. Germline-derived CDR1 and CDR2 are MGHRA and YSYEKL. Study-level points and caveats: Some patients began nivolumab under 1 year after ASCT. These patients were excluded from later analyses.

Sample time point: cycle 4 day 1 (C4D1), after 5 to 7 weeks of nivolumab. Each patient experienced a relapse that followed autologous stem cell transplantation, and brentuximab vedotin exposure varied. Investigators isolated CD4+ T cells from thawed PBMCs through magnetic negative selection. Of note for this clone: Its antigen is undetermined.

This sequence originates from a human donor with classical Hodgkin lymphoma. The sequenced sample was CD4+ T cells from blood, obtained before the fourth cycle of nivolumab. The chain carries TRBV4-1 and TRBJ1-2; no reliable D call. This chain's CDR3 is CASSRPGLANYGYTF. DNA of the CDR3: TGCGCCAGCAGCCGCCCGGGCCTAGCTAACTATGGCTACACCTTC.